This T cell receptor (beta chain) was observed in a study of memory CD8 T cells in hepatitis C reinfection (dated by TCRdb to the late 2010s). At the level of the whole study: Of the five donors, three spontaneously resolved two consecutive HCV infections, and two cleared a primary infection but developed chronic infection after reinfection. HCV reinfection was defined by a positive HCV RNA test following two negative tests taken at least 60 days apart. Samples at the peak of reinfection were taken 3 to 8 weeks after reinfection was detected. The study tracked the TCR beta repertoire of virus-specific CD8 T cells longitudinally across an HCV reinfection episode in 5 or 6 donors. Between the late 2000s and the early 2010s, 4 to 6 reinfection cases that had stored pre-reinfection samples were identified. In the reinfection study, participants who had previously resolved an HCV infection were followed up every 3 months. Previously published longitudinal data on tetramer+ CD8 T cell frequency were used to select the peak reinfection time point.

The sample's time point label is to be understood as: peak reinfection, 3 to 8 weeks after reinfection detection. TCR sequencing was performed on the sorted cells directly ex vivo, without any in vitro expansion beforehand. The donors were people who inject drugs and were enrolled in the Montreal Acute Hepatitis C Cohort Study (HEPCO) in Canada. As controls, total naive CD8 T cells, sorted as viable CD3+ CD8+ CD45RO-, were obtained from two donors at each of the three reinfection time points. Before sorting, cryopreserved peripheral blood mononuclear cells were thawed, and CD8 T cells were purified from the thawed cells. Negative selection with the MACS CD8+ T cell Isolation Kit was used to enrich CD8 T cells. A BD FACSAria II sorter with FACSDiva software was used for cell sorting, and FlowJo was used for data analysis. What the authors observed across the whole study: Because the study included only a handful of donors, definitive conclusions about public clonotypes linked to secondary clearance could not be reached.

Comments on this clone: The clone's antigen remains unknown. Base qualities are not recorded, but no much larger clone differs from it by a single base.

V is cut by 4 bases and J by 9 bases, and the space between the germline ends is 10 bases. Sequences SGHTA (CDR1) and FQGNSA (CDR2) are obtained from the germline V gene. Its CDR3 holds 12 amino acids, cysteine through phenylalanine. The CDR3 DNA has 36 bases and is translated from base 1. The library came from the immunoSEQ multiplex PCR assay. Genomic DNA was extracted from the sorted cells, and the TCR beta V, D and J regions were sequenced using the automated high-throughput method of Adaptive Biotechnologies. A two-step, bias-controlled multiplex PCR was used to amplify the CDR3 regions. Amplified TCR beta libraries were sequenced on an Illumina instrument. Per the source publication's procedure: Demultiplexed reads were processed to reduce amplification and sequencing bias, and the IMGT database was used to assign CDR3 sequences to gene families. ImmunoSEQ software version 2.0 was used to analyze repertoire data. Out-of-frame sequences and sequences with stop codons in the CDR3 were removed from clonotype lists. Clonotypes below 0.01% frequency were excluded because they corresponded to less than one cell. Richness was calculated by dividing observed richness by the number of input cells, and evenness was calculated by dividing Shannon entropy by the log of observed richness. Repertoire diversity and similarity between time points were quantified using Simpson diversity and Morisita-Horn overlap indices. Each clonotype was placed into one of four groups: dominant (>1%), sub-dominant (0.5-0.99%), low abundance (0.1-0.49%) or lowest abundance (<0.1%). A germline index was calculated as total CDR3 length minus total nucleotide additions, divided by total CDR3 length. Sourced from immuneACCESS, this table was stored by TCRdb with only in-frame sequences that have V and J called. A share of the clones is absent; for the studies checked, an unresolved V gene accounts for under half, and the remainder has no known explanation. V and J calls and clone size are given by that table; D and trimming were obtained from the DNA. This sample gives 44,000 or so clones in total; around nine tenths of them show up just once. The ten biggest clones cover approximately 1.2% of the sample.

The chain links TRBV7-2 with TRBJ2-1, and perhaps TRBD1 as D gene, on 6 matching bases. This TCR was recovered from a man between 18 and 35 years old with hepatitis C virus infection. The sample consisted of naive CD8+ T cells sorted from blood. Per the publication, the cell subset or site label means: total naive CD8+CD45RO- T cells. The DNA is TGTGCCAGCAGCTCACAGGGAACTGAGCAGTTCTTC. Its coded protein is CASSSQGTEQFF.